Reported below is one TCR beta chain. The antigen remains unidentified. Germline V gives CDR1 SGHDT, CDR2 YYEEEE. V lost 2 bases to trimming and J lost 9 bases, with 18 bases between them. The CDR3 sequence is 14 residues long. This specimen belongs to a study of T cell clones after liver transplantation. Overall study context: Samples came from ITN030ST, which attempted immunosuppression withdrawal within 2 years of liver transplantation. A pre-transplant mixed lymphocyte reaction with TCRbeta sequencing defined graft-donor-reactive clones followed in post-transplant blood. Points from the study as a whole: Circulating graft-donor-reactive CD4 TCRbeta sequences fell significantly post-transplant in 5 of 8 subjects.

The protocol was immunoSEQ multiplex PCR, while the TCRdb copy is restricted to in-frame clones and leaves out a portion. The sample consists of some 110,000 clones, 82% of them appearing once. The receptor was isolated from a human donor who received a liver transplant. Specimen: CD4+ T cells from blood, collected before liver transplant. The gene calls are TRBV5-6 and TRBJ2-7; TRBD1 or TRBD2 may be the D gene (5 bases each). CDR3 residues: CASSFLGGPSGQYF. CDR3 bases: TGTGCCAGCAGCTTCCTTGGGGGTCCCAGCGGGCAGTACTTC.